This T cell receptor beta chain comes out of a study of OX40 agonist ivuxolimab in advanced cancers. With respect to the entire study: The costimulatory receptor OX40 (CD134) was targeted by ivuxolimab, a fully human IgG2 agonistic monoclonal antibody. Partial responses occurred in three dose-escalation patients, of whom one had hepatocellular carcinoma and two had cutaneous melanoma. The purpose of peripheral TCRbeta sequencing was to test whether ivuxolimab changed TCR sequence diversity and led to clonal T-cell expansion. The paper covers the monotherapy dose-escalation part of the phase I ivuxolimab trial, which included N ≈ 52 patients. In the dose-escalation cohort, approximately 83% of patients were male, and the mean age was roughly 60 years with a range of roughly 20 to 79. Patients were allowed to have had prior anti-PD-1, anti-PD-L1 or anti-CTLA-4 therapy, and more than 35% of the dose-escalation patients had been treated with checkpoint inhibitors. Among the roughly 54 dose-escalation patients, about 19 had hepatocellular carcinoma, 15 or so melanoma, 9 renal cell carcinoma and 9 head and neck cancer. Intravenous ivuxolimab was administered to patients every 2 weeks at six dose levels: 0.01, 0.1, 0.3, 1.5, 3 and 10 mg/kg. Results the study describes overall, beyond this receptor: Low levels of normalized T-cell clonal expansion were also seen in some nonresponding patients. After ivuxolimab, expanded clones were on average more numerous among CD8+ T cells than among CD4+ T cells. In partial responders in the 0.1-3.0 mg/kg groups, normalized peripheral clonal expansion was found to be among the lowest, especially among CD8+ T cells. Clonal expansion of both CD4+ and CD8+ blood T cells was observed from baseline to week 6 at doses 0.1 to 3.0 mg/kg. The antigen specificity of the clonally expanded peripheral T cells was not determined.

The germline V gene encodes CDR1 MDHEN and CDR2 SYDVKM. From cysteine to phenylalanine, the CDR3 is 17 amino acids long. Only the CDR3 DNA stays, 51 bases, in frame from base 1. V and J are truncated by 6 bases and 0 bases respectively, leaving an intervening sequence of 19 bases. Points on this clone: The specificity of this receptor is unknown. Within one base of it there is no much larger clone, and no base qualities were kept.

Patients with autoimmune disease history or receiving systemic immunosuppression were excluded from the trial. Peripheral blood for TCR sequencing was collected from all dose cohorts at baseline, on cycle 4 day 1, and on cycle 7 day 1. Samples came from an open-label, multicenter, first-in-human phase I dose-escalation trial of ivuxolimab. The trial enrolled adults with locally advanced or metastatic head and neck squamous cell, hepatocellular, melanoma or renal cell carcinoma. Before TCR sequencing, CD4+ and CD8+ T cells were separately sorted from peripheral blood. To sequence the TCRbeta CDR3 region, genomic DNA was isolated from the sorted cells. The immunoSEQ Assay was used for sequencing of TCRbeta CDR3 regions. TCRdb obtained this table from immuneACCESS and retained in-frame rearrangements with V and J assigned. These tables miss some clones; where compared with another copy, unresolved V genes account for less than half of the shortfall, and the remainder is unexplained. The sample records tens of thousands of clones, 85% to 95% of which are singletons. Together, the top ten hold around 18% of the sample.

This chain is built from TRBV28 and TRBJ2-3; no D gene is confidently identified. This TCR came from an adult with an advanced solid tumor such as melanoma, head and neck, liver or kidney cancer. This specimen was CD4+ or CD8+ T cells sorted from blood, taken in a trial of the OX40 agonist ivuxolimab. The DNA sequence is given as TGTGCCAGCAGCTTCCCGGCGGTCGGGCCTAGCACAGATACGCAGTATTTT. It is translated as CASSFPAVGPSTDTQYF.